The 6 T cell receptor beta chains below were found in one sample sequenced in a study. TCRdb itself ran the 5' RACE reads through MiXCR, one entry per CDR3 protein. The sample includes 50,000 to 80,000 distinct CDR3 sequences, 22% seen only once; the top ten take more than 2.5%. Material: memory CD4+ T cells sorted from a lymph node. The subset was: memory CD4+ T cells, CD4+CD45RO+CD25-. The receptors here all came from a female donor with breast cancer.

V and J are TRBV18 and TRBJ2-6; weak D call: TRBD1 (5 bases). The germline CDR1 and CDR2 sequences are KGHSH and LQKENI. Trimming pared 2 bases from V and 0 bases from J, leaving 14 bases between. The CDR3 covers 18 residues. The CDR3 here is CASSPTTQGISGANVLTF. As DNA, the CDR3 is TGTGCCAGCTCACCAACCACCCAGGGCATCTCTGGGGCCAACGTCCTGACTTTC.

In this sample, this clonotype turned up many times. This chain joins TRBV7-2 and TRBJ2-3, with 7 bases that match TRBD2. Germline V gene sequence: CDR1 SGHTA, CDR2 FQGNSA. The CDR3 sequence is 15 residues long. The V segment lost 5 bases and the J segment 5 bases; nucleotides outside the gene matches: 10. This chain's CDR3 is CASSPSGDSKDTQYF. CDR3 DNA sequence: TGTGCCAGCAGCCCCAGCGGGGACTCAAAAGATACGCAGTATTTT.

This clonotype was seen ten or more times. This chain uses TRBV6-5 with TRBJ2-7, with 11 bases identical to TRBD2. J was trimmed by 2 bases and V by 0 bases; bases with no gene match: 6. There are 17 residues in the CDR3. Germline values: CDR1 MNHEY, CDR2 SVGAGI. In DNA, the CDR3 is TGTGCCAGCAGTTACTCGGCCAGACTAGCGGGGACCTACGAGCAGTACTTC. Protein sequence: CASSYSARLAGTYEQYF.

The V and J genes are TRBV7-2 and TRBJ2-7; 8 bases line up with TRBD2. Germline V lookup: CDR1 SGHTA, CDR2 FQGNSA. Trimming took 1 base from V and 4 from J; bases not matched to a gene: 6. The CDR3 contains 15 residues. The CDR3 DNA sequence: TGTGCCAGCAGCTTAGAGGGTAGCGGGGTATACGAGCAGTACTTC. It specifies CASSLEGSGVYEQYF. Full variable domain (remainder filled in from reference TRBV7-2 and TRBJ2-7): GAGVSQSPSNKVTEKGKDVELRCDPISGHTALYWYRQSLGQGLEFLIYFQGNSAPDKSGLPSDRFSAERTGGSVSTLTIQRTQQEDSAVYLCASSLEGSGVYEQYFGPGTRLTVT.

This clonotype was seen a few times. The chain employs TRBV20-1 and TRBJ2-7; maybe TRBD2 (6 bases). CDR3 size: 15 residues. V was clipped by 6 bases and J by 0 bases, with 18 bases between them. Germline-derived CDR1 and CDR2 are DFQATT and SNEGSKA (reference sequence). As DNA, the CDR3 is TGCAGTGCGGAAATAAGGCGGGGAGGCTCCTACGAGCAGTACTTC. Amino acids: CSAEIRRGGSYEQYF.

Only a few counts were recorded for this clonotype. The chain has TRBV7-9 and TRBJ2-7; weak D call: TRBD2 (7 bases). V shed 5 bases and J shed 0 bases, with 14 bases lying between them. Germline CDR1 reads SEHNR; CDR2 reads FQNEAQ (reference sequence). There are 15 residues in the CDR3. The CDR3 is CASSLGGARSYEQYF. CDR3 DNA sequence: TGTGCCAGCAGCCTAGGGGGGGCCCGCTCCTACGAGCAGTACTTC.